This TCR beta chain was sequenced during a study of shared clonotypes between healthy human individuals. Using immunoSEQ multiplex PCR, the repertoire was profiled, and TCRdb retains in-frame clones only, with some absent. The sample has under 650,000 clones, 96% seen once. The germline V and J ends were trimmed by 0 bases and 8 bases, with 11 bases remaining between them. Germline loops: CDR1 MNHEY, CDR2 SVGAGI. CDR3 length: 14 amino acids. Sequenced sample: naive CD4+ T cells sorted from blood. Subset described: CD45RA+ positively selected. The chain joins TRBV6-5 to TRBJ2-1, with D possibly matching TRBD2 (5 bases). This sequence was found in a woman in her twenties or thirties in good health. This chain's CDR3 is CASSYSRGIDEQFF. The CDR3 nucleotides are TGTGCCAGCAGTTACTCTCGAGGGATCGATGAGCAGTTCTTC.